This note documents a single T cell receptor (beta chain) sequence. Its antigen is undetermined. CDR1 is SGHRS and CDR2 is YFSETQ in the germline V gene. V trimming: 3 bases; J trimming: 0 bases; junction bases outside the gene matches: 7. This CDR3 contains 17 residues. Random hexamers primed reverse transcription of roughly 0.5 to 1 ug RNA. MiXCR, run by TCRdb on the immunoSEQ multiplex PCR reads, gives a single entry per CDR3 protein. The sample has approximately 120,000 distinct CDR3 sequences, 90% to 95% seen once. The data derive from a study of CD8 T cells in Susac syndrome. Broader study findings: The number of individuals included in the study's TCR sequencing and HLA analysis was acknowledged as relatively small.

Peripheral blood CD8+ and CD4+ T cells were profiled by TCR beta sequencing. The controls, all healthy donors, were matched for age and sex. TEMRA cells were FACS-enriched, unlike CD8+ and CD4+ T cells, which were negatively isolated. The sequenced material came from CD4+ T cells from PBMCs. The source is a human donor in good health. The chain links TRBV5-1 to TRBJ1-1, with 11 bases matching TRBD1. CDR3 residues: CASSWGQGDRMNTEAFF. DNA for the CDR3: TGCGCCAGCAGCTGGGGACAGGGGGATCGTATGAACACTGAAGCTTTCTTT.